The 8 T cell receptor beta chains in this list originate from one sample, sequenced in a study of tumor-infiltrating lymphocytes in primary liver carcinoma. Synthesis of TCR beta cDNA was carried out from approximately 500 ng total RNA with a constant-region primer. Library construction for TCR beta comprised three nested multiplex PCR rounds performed with slightly modified ARM-PCR. The two initial PCR rounds, roughly 9 cycles each, used TRBV1-TRBV30 forward and C-beta reverse primers. TCRdb reprocessed the multiplex PCR reads via MiXCR and lists one record per CDR3 protein. The sample includes 300,000 to 350,000 distinct CDR3 sequences, 65% of them seen just once. The source of the blood RNA was unsorted whole blood, and germline DNA was extracted as well. The specimen sequenced was peripheral blood. The source is a man aged 35 to 55 with primary liver carcinoma and hepatitis B virus infection.

This clonotype was seen many times. The rearrangement joins TRBV5-5 to TRBJ1-4; weak D call: TRBD1 (5 bases). Trimming removed 4 bases from V and 6 bases from J, with 13 bases in between. Germline V CDR1 and CDR2: SGHKS, YYEKEE (reference sequence). The CDR3 sequence is 14 residues long. In nucleotides, the CDR3 is TGTGCCAGCAGCGTAAGGGACGGTTATGAAAAACTGTTTTTT. Translated: CASSVRDGYEKLFF.

On this clonotype: A much larger clone lies one base from this, so it may be a read error. This rearrangement joins TRBV4-3 to TRBJ1-5; D possibly corresponds to TRBD1 (6 bases). The CDR3 has 15 residues. Germline assignment: CDR1 LGHNA and CDR2 YSLEER. CDR3 residues: CASRQDRGGHQPQHF. The DNA for the CDR3 is TGCGCCAGCAGACAAGATCGTGGGGGGCATCAGCCCCAGCATTTT.

With regard to this clonotype: A read error may account for a junction end that differs from germline. The chain employs TRBV11-2 and TRBJ1-2, with D uncertain. Germline CDR1 and CDR2: SGHAT and FQNNGV. The CDR3 totals 15 residues. CDR3 residues: CASSLADRRDYGYTF. Here the CDR3 DNA reads TGTGCCAGCAGTTTAGCGGACCGCCGGGACTATGGCTACACCTTC.

This clonotype has at least ten counts. The V gene is TRBV6-2 or TRBV6-3, the J gene TRBJ2-7, with a tentative D call TRBD2 (5 bases). Germline V CDR1 and CDR2: MNHEY, SVGEGT. Trimming cost V 5 bases and J 6 bases, with 8 bases left between them. CDR3 size: 11 residues. This CDR3 reads CASSPRGEQYF. The CDR3 nucleotides read TGTGCCAGCAGTCCCCGGGGCGAGCAGTACTTC.

The rearrangement links TRBV5-6 to TRBJ2-3; 10 bases map to TRBD2. CDR3 length equals 14 residues. Germline CDR1 SGHDT, CDR2 YYEEEE. With V trimmed by 0 bases and J by 9 bases, 4 bases remained unmatched. CDR3: CASSLALAGGTQYF. The CDR3 DNA sequence: TGTGCCAGCAGCTTGGCGTTAGCGGGAGGCACGCAGTATTTT.

This chain connects TRBV4-2 to TRBJ1-6, with unresolved D. The CDR3 runs to 12 residues. Trimming cost V 6 bases and J 10 bases, with 10 bases left between them. Per the germline V gene, CDR1 is LGHNA and CDR2 is YNFKEQ. In DNA, the CDR3 is TGTGCCAGCAGGGAAGGAGGATCACCCCTCCACTTT. Protein product: CASREGGSPLHF.

The chain carries TRBV10-3 and TRBJ1-1, with D tentatively TRBD1 (6 bases). Germline V gives CDR1 ENHRY, CDR2 SYGVKD. The CDR3 extends over 12 amino acids. V was pared by 8 bases and J by 5 bases, with 12 bases between. CDR3 nucleotide sequence: TGTGCCATCCGGGACACCAGTACTGAAGCTTTCTTT. This codes for CAIRDTSTEAFF.

Details on this clonotype: Given the absence of the conserved phenylalanine or tryptophan at the CDR3 end, a read error is likely. The chain links TRBV11-1 to TRBJ2-5, with unresolved D. The CDR3 has 14 amino acids. Germline V lookup: CDR1 SGHAT, CDR2 FQDESV (reference sequence). Between the trimmed V and J ends, which lost 4 bases and 9 bases, there was a span of 18 bases. CDR3 residues: CASSWAPRDEAQYL. The CDR3 bases are TGTGCCAGCAGCTGGGCCCCCCGAGATGAGGCCCAGTACCTC.